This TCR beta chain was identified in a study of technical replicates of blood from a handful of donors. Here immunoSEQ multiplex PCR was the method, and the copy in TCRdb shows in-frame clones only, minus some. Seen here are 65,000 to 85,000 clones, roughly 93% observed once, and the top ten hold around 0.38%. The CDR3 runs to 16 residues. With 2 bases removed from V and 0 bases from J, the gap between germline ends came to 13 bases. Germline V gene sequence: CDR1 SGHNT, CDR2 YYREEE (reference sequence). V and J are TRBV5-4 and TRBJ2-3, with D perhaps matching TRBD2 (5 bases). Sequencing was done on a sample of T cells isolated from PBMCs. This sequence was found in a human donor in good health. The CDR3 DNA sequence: TGTGCCAGCAGCTTTGTCCTAGCCCCTAGCACAGATACGCAGTATTTT. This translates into CASSFVLAPSTDTQYF.